Described below is a single T cell receptor (beta chain) sequence and its context. The clone's antigen remains unknown. No base qualities exist here, and no much larger clone lies one base off it. From its cysteine to its phenylalanine, the CDR3 spans 13 amino acids. Only the CDR3 region is kept as DNA, spanning 39 bases read in frame from base 1. From the germline V gene, CDR1 is MNHEY and CDR2 is SVGAGI. V is reduced by 6 bases and J by 4 bases, leaving a spacing of 12 bases between them. The immunoSEQ Assay, a bias-controlled multiplex PCR, was used to amplify TCRbeta CDR3 regions from genomic DNA. The authors processed their data as follows. Nucleated cell counts per sample were estimated from amplification of reference gene primers within the assay. Sequence reads were collapsed and filtered to measure the absolute abundance of every unique TCRbeta CDR3 rearrangement. For each sample, productive Simpson clonality was calculated as the square root of Simpson's diversity index across productive rearrangements. TCRdb's version of the immuneACCESS table is confined to in-frame rearrangements and falls short of the full clone set. An unresolved V gene accounts for under half of the shortfall where checked; the remainder is of unknown origin. V and J calls and clone size follow that table, whereas D and trimming were derived from the DNA. The sample table lists 150,000 to 200,000 clones, around 90% of them with a count of one. In total, the top ten clones hold roughly 0.6% of the sample.

The collaborating institutions used their own protocols to collect whole blood in K2EDTA tubes. For TCRbeta analysis, collaborators shipped samples as frozen whole blood, isolated PBMCs, or DNA extracted from either of those sample types. This entry is derived from a study of blood T cell repertoires in COVID-19 (dated by TCRdb to 2020 to 2021). A note on the overall study: The collaborator samples originated in the United States, Italy and Spain and spanned the acute and convalescent phases of COVID-19. The material from the prospective study consisted of cDNA or gDNA derived from T cells, B-cell-depleted T cells, or PBMCs. Subjects who had been exposed to COVID-19, were actively infected with it, or had recovered from it provided the deeply sampled blood TCRbeta repertoires that made up the dataset. The repertoires were released in a freely available public database meant as a resource for research on the immune response to SARS-CoV-2. The samples were drawn from the first 160 participants of the ongoing ImmuneRACE study and from 950 to 1,500 subjects provided by 6 global collaborators. Nearly every sample came with metadata listing a de-identified subject ID, COVID-19 status, age in years and sex. Where available, HLA class I and class II types were taken from metadata supplied by the sample provider and were not determined by assay-based typing. The study at large found these results: The quantity of clinical and demographic metadata differed by source and by participant and was supplied without curation.

The sample consisted of peripheral blood. This chain is built from TRBV6-5 and TRBJ1-2, with the D gene not clear enough to name. The sequence derives from a man in his fifties or sixties with acute or convalescent COVID-19. CDR3 sequence: CASSQNTLYGYTF. The bases are TGTGCCAGCAGCCAAAACACCCTCTATGGCTACACCTTC.